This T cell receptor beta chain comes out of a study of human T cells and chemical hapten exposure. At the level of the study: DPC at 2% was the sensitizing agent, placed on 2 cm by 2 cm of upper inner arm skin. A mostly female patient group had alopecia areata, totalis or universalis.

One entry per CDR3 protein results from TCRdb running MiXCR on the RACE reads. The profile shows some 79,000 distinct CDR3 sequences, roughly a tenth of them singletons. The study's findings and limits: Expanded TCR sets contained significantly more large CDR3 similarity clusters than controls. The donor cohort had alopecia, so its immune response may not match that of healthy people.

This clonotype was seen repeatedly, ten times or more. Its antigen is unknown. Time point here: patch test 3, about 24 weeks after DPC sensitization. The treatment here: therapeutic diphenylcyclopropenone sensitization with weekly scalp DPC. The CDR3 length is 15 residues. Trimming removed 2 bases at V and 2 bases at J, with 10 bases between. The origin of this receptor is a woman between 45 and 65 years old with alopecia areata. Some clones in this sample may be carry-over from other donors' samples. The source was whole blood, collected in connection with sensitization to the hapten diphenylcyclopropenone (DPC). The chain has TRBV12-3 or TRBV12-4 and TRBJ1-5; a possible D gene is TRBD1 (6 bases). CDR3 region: CASSLNRVGNQPQHF. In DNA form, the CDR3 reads TGTGCCAGCAGTTTAAACAGGGTAGGCAATCAGCCCCAGCATTTT.